This paragraph reports one T cell receptor beta chain. Its matching antigen is unknown. The junction differs from germline at one of its ends, possibly a read error. The data belong to a study of OX40 agonist ivuxolimab in advanced cancers. Study-level information: Aged about 23 to 90 with a mean of 60 years, they were less than 90% male. The study's findings and limits: Expanded clones tended on average to be more numerous among CD8+ T cells than CD4+.

Produced via immunoSEQ multiplex PCR; TCRdb's table is partial and in-frame only. The sample lists more than 65,000 clones, more than 70% occurring once. CDR1 is SGHTA and CDR2 is FQGNSA in the germline V gene. This CDR3 region has 14 residues. This chain uses TRBV7-2 with TRBJ2-7, with D hard to call. Sample: CD4+ or CD8+ T cells sorted from blood, taken in a trial of the OX40 agonist ivuxolimab. This clonotype originated in an adult with an advanced solid tumor such as melanoma, head and neck, liver or kidney cancer. CDR3 in amino acids: CASGLGRNSYEQYF. CDR3 nucleotide sequence: TGTGCCAGCGGCTTGGGCAGGAACTCCTACGAGCAGTACTTC.